This T cell receptor (beta chain) was recovered during a study of technical replicates of blood from several donors. Method: immunoSEQ multiplex PCR; TCRdb's copy keeps in-frame clones and lacks some. The sample comprises about 61,000 clones, 97% of which are singletons, and 0.15% to 0.25% rests with the top ten. Per the germline V gene, CDR1 is DFQATT and CDR2 is SNEGSKA (reference sequence). The ends lost 6 bases at V and 12 bases at J; junction bases unmatched: 4. The CDR3 runs to 11 residues. Sample: T cells isolated from PBMCs. This TCR was recovered from a human donor in good health. J is TRBJ2-2 and V is TRBV20-1; TRBD1 matches 10 bases. The CDR3 bases are TGCAGTGCCCGGGACAGGGGAAAGCTGTTTTTT. Protein sequence: CSARDRGKLFF.